The subject of this entry is one T cell receptor (beta chain). Method: immunoSEQ multiplex PCR; TCRdb's copy keeps in-frame clones and lacks some. The repertoire holds fewer than 20,000 clones, with about four fifths as singletons. The data belong to a study of control samples from healthy donors and cancer patients. Germline V CDR1 and CDR2: MNHNS, SASEGT. Trimming took 3 bases from V and 6 from J; bases not matched to a gene: 11. CDR3 length: 17 residues. The source is a man aged 80 or over with head and neck cancer. Sample: PBMCs. This sequence joins TRBV6-1 and TRBJ2-2; 9 nucleotides align to TRBD2. The CDR3: CASSEGTSSWTAGELFF. For the CDR3, the DNA is TGTGCCAGCAGTGAGGGGACTAGCTCTTGGACCGCCGGGGAGCTGTTTTTT.